Listed below are T cell receptor beta chains from one sample, sequenced in a study of cytomegalovirus exposure and HLA in healthy donors. TCRdb keeps only in-frame clones here, not all; method: immunoSEQ multiplex PCR. The sample records about 82,000 clones, 55% to 65% being singletons. Input material: PBMCs. All receptors derive from a woman aged 35 to 49 in good health and CMV-seropositive. The CDR3 runs from the conserved cysteine through the conserved F or W.

>TRBJ2-3|TRBV11-1|15
CASSQGQGWTDTQYF
>TRBJ1-2|TRBV6-6|16
CASSRTDPRTGYGYTF
>TRBJ2-5|TRBV18|14
CASSPEAQTETQYF
>TRBJ2-5|TRBV14|12
CASSQLYGTQYF
>TRBJ2-1|TRBV2|14
CASSAGAVYNEQFF
>TRBJ1-3|TRBV6-5|15
CASIPSGGGGNTIYF
>TRBJ1-2|TRBV6-1|15
CASSFGTGANYGYTF
>TRBJ2-2|TRBV6-5|14
CASSSSQGIGELFF
>TRBJ2-7|TRBV28|14
CASSSPGHAGEQYF
>TRBJ2-7|TRBV2|13
CAGGTSGSSEQYF
>TRBJ2-7|TRBV7-2|14
CASSLAGSSYEQYF
>TRBJ2-5|TRBV10-3|14
CAISPGTSDETQYF
>TRBJ2-3|TRBV11-2|14
CASSEAGHSDTQYF
>TRBJ2-3|TRBV2|14
CASRAGPMTDTQYF
>TRBJ1-3|TRBV6-6|15
CASINPGNSGNTIYF
>TRBJ2-1|TRBV29-1|13
CSPYRGICDEQFF
>TRBJ2-2|TRBV5-1|16
CASSFSTGGATGELFF
>TRBJ2-5|TRBV28|14
CASSLSADQETQYF
>TRBJ1-4|TRBV7-9|14
CASSLAQGNEKLFF
>TRBJ1-3|TRBV4-3|15
CASSQGRGSGNTIYF
>TRBJ2-6|TRBV5-1|16
CASSLGPLTGANVLNF
>TRBJ1-2|TRBV5-5|14
CASADRGEGYGYTF
>TRBJ1-2|TRBV29-1|13
CSVGPGGRYGYTF
>TRBJ2-1|TRBV4-3|16
CASSPLYQGSNNEQFF
>TRBJ2-1|TRBV9|14
CASSSTPGDNEQFF
>TRBJ1-2|TRBV11-2|17
CASSSRAQGAQFYGYTF
>TRBJ2-7|TRBV14|18
CASSQTGGTSPYSYEQYF
>TRBJ2-5|TRBV7-9|17
CASSLSSGRARQETQYF
>TRBJ1-1|TRBV4-3|14
CASSQPGYFTEAFF
>TRBJ2-1|TRBV28|13
CASSLGTSYEQFF
>TRBJ1-1|TRBV18|14
CASSPPSQSAEAFF
>TRBJ1-2|TRBV2|12
CASSADSGGYTF
>TRBJ1-2|TRBV28|14
CASSTGQGDYGYTF
>TRBJ2-3|TRBV18|15
CASSLGQGDTDTQYF
>TRBJ2-7|TRBV4-2|15
CASSQAGLAGGEQYF
>TRBJ1-5|TRBV28|16
CASRAQGIRGNQPQHF
>TRBJ1-2|TRBV7-2|15
CASSLASRQVRGYTF
>TRBJ2-3|TRBV28|11
CASNTGEAQYF